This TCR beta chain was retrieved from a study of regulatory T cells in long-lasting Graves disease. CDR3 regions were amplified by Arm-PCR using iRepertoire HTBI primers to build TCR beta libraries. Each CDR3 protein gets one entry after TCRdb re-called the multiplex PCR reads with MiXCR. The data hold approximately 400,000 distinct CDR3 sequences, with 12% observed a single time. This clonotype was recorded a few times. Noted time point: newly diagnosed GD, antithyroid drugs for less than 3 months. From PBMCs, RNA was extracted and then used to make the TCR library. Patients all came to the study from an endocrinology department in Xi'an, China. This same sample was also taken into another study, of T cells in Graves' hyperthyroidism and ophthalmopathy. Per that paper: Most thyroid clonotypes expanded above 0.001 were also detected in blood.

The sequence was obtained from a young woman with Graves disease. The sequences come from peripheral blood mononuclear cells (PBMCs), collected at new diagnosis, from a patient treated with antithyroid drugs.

As DNA, the CDR3 is TGCAGTGCCCCAGGGACCGCACCCGAGATCCGCAATGAGCAGTTCTTC. Protein sequence: CSAPGTAPEIRNEQFF. J is TRBJ2-1 and V is TRBV20-1; D tentatively reads TRBD1 or TRBD2 (5 bases each). Per germline, CDR1 DFQATT and CDR2 SNEGSKA (reference sequence). Between the trimmed V and J ends, which lost 6 bases and 6 bases, there was a span of 24 bases. The CDR3 length is 16 residues.